This TCR beta chain was documented in a study of T cells after yellow fever vaccination. Regarding this clonotype: What it binds is unknown.

Trimming stripped 5 bases from V and 4 bases from J, with 13 bases between. The germline CDR1 and CDR2 sequences are SGHTA and FQGNSA. CDR3 length: 14 amino acids. They built TCR cDNA with 5'RACE template switching, a step that put in a universal primer site and UMIs. Using its own MiXCR run on the 5' RACE reads, TCRdb lists one record per CDR3 protein. The sample has roughly 260,000 distinct CDR3 sequences, 10% to 15% seen once. Broader study findings: Overlap between CD4 and CD8 compartments was detected for a small share of clonotypes. A large majority of primary-vaccination clones showed up again after the booster (just under 97% CD4, 88% CD8).

The chain couples TRBV7-2 to TRBJ2-3; possible D gene TRBD2, 6 bases. The source was CD4+ T cells sorted from PBMCs, collected 45 days after the yellow fever booster vaccination. This receptor was taken from a man aged 25 to 45 who received the YFV17D yellow fever vaccine. This CDR3 is CASSATSLPDTQYF. CDR3 nucleotide sequence: TGTGCCAGCAGCGCCACTAGCTTGCCAGATACGCAGTATTTT.